One sample yielded the 10 T cell receptor beta chains listed below, sequenced in a study of T cell repertoires in cytomegalovirus infection. These TCRs are of unknown antigen specificity. TCRdb passed the reads through MiXCR, listing each CDR3 protein once. There are about 830,000 distinct CDR3 sequences in the sample; approximately 32% occur only once, and 9.5% to 15% lies in the top ten. Sequenced material: cultured CD8+ T cells from PBMCs, taken from culture after CMV antigen stimulation. The receptor source for this set is a human donor in good health (CMV status not recorded). Some clones in this sample may be carry-over from other donors' samples.

The chain joins TRBV9 to TRBJ2-1, with D perhaps assigned TRBD1 or TRBD2 (5 bases each). This CDR3 comprises 16 residues. Trimming stripped 0 bases from V and 0 bases from J, with 10 bases between. From germline, CDR1 is SGDLS and CDR2 YYNGEE. The CDR3 bases are TGTGCCAGCAGCGTAGGGGGGACGGTCTCCTACAATGAGCAGTTCTTC. Its protein is CASSVGGTVSYNEQFF.

The J gene is TRBJ1-1, the V gene TRBV4-2; the D is unclear. The CDR3 is 13 amino acids. Germline assignment: CDR1 LGHNA and CDR2 YNFKEQ. V shed 0 bases and J shed 2 bases, with 4 bases lying between them. CDR3 protein: CASSQEKNTEAFF. The CDR3 nucleotides read TGTGCCAGCAGCCAAGAGAAAAACACTGAAGCTTTCTTT.

This clonotype has ten or more counts. DNA of the CDR3: TGTGCCAGCAGCCAACCACAGGGGTTGAACACTGAAGCTTTCTTT. Protein sequence: CASSQPQGLNTEAFF. The rearrangement uses TRBV7-9 and TRBJ1-1; 7 nucleotides match TRBD1. The length of the CDR3 is 15 residues. From germline, CDR1 is SEHNR and CDR2 FQNEAQ (reference sequence). After removal of 5 bases from V and 0 bases from J, the junction contained 6 bases not matched to a gene.

This chain connects TRBV5-1 to TRBJ1-1; maybe TRBD1 (6 bases). CDR3 length: 16 amino acids. V was clipped by 0 bases and J by 2 bases, with 14 bases between them. Germline V gene data show CDR1 as SGHRS and CDR2 as YFSETQ. CDR3 loop: CASSLAYQDRNTEAFF. The CDR3 DNA follows: TGCGCCAGCAGCTTGGCCTATCAGGACAGAAACACTGAAGCTTTCTTT. Full variable domain (outside the CDR3, taken from reference TRBV5-1 and TRBJ1-1): KAGVTQTPRYLIKTRGQQVTLSCSPISGHRSVSWYQQTPGQGLQFLFEYFSETQRNKGNFPGRFSGRQFSNSRSEMNVSTLELGDSALYLCASSLAYQDRNTEAFFGQGTRLTVV.

This chain uses TRBV11-3 with TRBJ2-5; 8 positions match TRBD2. The CDR3 runs to 16 residues. With V trimmed by 5 bases and J by 4 bases, 12 bases remained unmatched. From germline, CDR1 is SGHNT and CDR2 YENEEA. The CDR3 region has the DNA TGTGCCAGCAGCAATACAAGCGGGGGCGGAAGAGAGACCCAGTACTTC. This sequence encodes CASSNTSGGGRETQYF. The full variable domain, completed using reference TRBV11-3 and TRBJ2-5, is EAGVVQSPRYKIIEKKQPVAFWCNPISGHNTLYWYLQNLGQGPELLIRYENEEAVDDSQLPKDRFSAERLKGVDSTLKIQPAELGDSAVYLCASSNTSGGGRETQYFGPGTRLLVL.

The V call is TRBV3-1, the J call TRBJ2-1; D not certain. Trimming shortened V by 0 bases and J by 8 bases, and 8 bases separated the two germline ends. CDR1 and CDR2 (germline): LGHDT, YNNKEL (reference sequence). The length of the CDR3 is 13 residues. In DNA, the CDR3 is TGTGCCAGCAGCCAAGAGGCTCTGGATGAGCAGTTCTTC. Translation: CASSQEALDEQFF.

The V and J genes are TRBV4-1 and TRBJ2-7; TRBD2 agrees at 12 bases. Germline V CDR1 and CDR2: MGHRA, YSYEKL. The CDR3 totals 15 residues. With 3 bases clipped from V and 6 bases from J, the junction kept 6 bases outside the gene matches. CDR3 sequence reads: CASSQARTSGAEQYF. The CDR3 region has the DNA TGCGCCAGCAGCCAGGCACGGACTAGCGGGGCCGAGCAGTACTTC.

The chain carries TRBV19 and TRBJ1-1, with unresolved D. Trimming removed 8 bases at V and 0 bases at J, with 16 bases between. The CDR3 is 15 amino acids. From germline, CDR1 is LNHDA and CDR2 SQIVND (reference sequence). The CDR3 region has the DNA TGTGCCAGTTCAAGGACTGTCGCCATGAACACTGAAGCTTTCTTT. Translating gives CASSRTVAMNTEAFF. The full variable domain, its missing parts supplied by reference TRBV19 and TRBJ1-1, is DGGITQSPKYLFRKEGQNVTLSCEQNLNHDAMYWYRQDPGQGLRLIYYSQIVNDFQKGDIAEGYSVSREKKESFPLTVTSAQKNPTAFYLCASSRTVAMNTEAFFGQGTRLTVV.

This clonotype was detected a few times. This sequence joins TRBV7-3 and TRBJ2-1, with TRBD2 as a possible D gene (6 bases). Trimming took 6 bases from V and 4 from J, leaving 16 bases between them. CDR1 and CDR2 (germline): SGHTA, FQGTGA. This CDR3 is 15 amino acids long. CDR3 amino acids: CASSQLLAPYNEQFF. The CDR3 DNA reads as TGTGCCAGCAGTCAGCTACTAGCCCCGTACAATGAGCAGTTCTTC.

CDR3 sequence (DNA): TGTGCCAGCAGCCTTGGCACAGGGGAGTCGCAGCCCCAGCATTTT. This codes for CASSLGTGESQPQHF. The chain carries TRBV16 and TRBJ1-5; TRBD1 matches 7 bases. The V and J ends lost 4 bases and 7 bases, in that order; junction bases with no gene match: 10. CDR1 and CDR2 (germline): KGHSY, FQNENV. The CDR3 spans 15 residues.